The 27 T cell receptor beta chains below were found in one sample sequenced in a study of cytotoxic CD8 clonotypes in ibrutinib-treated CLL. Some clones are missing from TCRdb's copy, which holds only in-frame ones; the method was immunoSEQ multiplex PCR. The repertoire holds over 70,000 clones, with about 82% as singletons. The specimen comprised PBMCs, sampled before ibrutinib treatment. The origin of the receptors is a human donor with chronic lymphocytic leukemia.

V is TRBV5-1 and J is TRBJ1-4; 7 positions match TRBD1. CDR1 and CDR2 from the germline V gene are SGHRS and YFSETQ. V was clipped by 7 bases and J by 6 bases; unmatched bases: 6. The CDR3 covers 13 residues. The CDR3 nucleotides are TGCGCCAGCTCAGGGGGAAGGGATGAAAAACTGTTTTTT. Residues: CASSGGRDEKLFF.

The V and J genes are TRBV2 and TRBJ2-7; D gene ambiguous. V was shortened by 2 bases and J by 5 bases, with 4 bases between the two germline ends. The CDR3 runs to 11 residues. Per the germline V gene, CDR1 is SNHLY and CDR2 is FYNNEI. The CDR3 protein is CASSERHEQYF. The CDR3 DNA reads TGTGCCAGCAGTGAACGGCACGAGCAGTACTTC.

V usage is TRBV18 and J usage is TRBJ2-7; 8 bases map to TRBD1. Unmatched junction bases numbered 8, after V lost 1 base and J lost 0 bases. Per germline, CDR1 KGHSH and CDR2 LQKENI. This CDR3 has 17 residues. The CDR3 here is CASSPRSQDRVSYEQYF. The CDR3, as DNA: TGTGCCAGCTCACCACGATCTCAGGACAGGGTCTCCTACGAGCAGTACTTC.

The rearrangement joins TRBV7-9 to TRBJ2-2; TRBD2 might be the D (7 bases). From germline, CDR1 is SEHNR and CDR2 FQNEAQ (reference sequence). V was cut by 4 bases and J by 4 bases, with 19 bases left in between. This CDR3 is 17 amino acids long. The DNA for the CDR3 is TGTGCCAGCAGCTCAACCCCGGGGGGCTGGGGCACCGGGGAGCTGTTTTTT. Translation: CASSSTPGGWGTGELFF. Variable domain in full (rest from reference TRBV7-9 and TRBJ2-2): DTGVSQNPRHKITKRGQNVTFRCDPISEHNRLYWYRQTLGQGPEFLTYFQNEAQLEKSRLLSDRFSAERPKGSFSTLEIQRTEQGDSAMYLCASSSTPGGWGTGELFFGEGSRLTVL.

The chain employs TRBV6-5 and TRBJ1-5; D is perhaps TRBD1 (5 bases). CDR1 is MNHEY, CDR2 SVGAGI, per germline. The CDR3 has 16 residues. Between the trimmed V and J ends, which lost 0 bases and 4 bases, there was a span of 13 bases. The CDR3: CASSYSRMGGNQPQHF. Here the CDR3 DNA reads TGTGCCAGCAGTTACTCTCGGATGGGGGGGAATCAGCCCCAGCATTTT.

DNA of the CDR3: TGTGCCAGCAGTTCACTAGCGGGAGGGGTAGAGACCCAGTACTTC. Encoded protein: CASSSLAGGVETQYF. The chain recombines TRBV27 with TRBJ2-5; 13 nucleotides line up with TRBD2. The CDR3 is made up of 15 amino acids. The J segment lost 4 bases and the V segment lost 4 bases, leaving 3 bases of the junction unmatched. Germline CDR1 reads MNHEY; CDR2 reads SMNVEV (reference sequence).

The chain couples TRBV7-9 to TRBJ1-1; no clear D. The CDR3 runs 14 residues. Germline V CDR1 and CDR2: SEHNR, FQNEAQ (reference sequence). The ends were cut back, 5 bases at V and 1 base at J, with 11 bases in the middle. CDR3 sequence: CASSKKDGNTEAFF. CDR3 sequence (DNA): TGTGCCAGCAGCAAAAAGGACGGGAACACTGAAGCTTTCTTT.

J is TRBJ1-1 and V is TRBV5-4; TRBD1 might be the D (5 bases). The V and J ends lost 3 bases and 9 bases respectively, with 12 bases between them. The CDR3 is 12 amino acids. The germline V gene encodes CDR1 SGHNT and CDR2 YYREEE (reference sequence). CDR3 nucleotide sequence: TGTGCCAGCAGCTCAGGGCCCGGGAAAGCTTTCTTT. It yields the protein CASSSGPGKAFF.

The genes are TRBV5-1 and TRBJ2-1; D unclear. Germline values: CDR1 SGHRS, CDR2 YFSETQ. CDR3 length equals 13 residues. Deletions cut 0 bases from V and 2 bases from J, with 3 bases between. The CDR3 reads CASSLATYNEQFF. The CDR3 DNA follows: TGCGCCAGCAGCTTGGCTACCTACAATGAGCAGTTCTTC.

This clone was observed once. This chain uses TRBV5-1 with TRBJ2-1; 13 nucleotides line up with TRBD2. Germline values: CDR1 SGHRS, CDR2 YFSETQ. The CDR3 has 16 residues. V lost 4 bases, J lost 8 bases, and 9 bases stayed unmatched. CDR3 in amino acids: CASSRRLAGGLDEQFF. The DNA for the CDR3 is TGCGCCAGCAGCCGAAGACTAGCGGGAGGATTGGATGAGCAGTTCTTC.

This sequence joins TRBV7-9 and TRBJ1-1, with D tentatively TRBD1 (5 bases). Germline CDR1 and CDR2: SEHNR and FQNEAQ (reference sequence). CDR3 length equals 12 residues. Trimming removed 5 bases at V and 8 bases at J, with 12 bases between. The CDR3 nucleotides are TGTGCCAGCAGCGACCGGGGCTGGGAAGCTTTCTTT. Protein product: CASSDRGWEAFF.

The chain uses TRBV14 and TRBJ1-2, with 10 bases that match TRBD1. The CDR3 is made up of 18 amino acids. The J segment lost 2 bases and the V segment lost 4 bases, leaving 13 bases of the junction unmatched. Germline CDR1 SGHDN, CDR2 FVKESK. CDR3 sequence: CASSLGPKPGQGNYGYTF. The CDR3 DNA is TGTGCCAGCAGCCTCGGACCCAAACCGGGACAGGGGAACTATGGCTACACCTTC.

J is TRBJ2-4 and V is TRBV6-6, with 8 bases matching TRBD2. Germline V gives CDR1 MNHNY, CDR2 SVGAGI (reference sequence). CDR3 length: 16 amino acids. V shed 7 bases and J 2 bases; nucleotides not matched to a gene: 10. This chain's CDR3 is CASTAGGETPKNIQYF. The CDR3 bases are TGTGCCAGCACCGCCGGGGGGGAAACACCCAAAAACATTCAGTACTTC.

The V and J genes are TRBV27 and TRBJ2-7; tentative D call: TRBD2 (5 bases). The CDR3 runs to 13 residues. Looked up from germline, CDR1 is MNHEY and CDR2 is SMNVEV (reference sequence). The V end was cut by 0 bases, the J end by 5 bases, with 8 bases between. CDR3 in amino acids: CASSLSGGNEQYF. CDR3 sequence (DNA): TGTGCCAGCAGTTTATCAGGAGGAAACGAGCAGTACTTC.

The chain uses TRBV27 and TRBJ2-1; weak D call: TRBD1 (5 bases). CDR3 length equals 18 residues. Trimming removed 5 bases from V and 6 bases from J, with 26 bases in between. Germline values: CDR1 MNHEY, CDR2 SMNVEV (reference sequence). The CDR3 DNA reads TGTGCCAGCAGTCCCCGCAACTTCCAGGGTGATCAGGGCAATGAGCAGTTCTTC. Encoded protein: CASSPRNFQGDQGNEQFF.

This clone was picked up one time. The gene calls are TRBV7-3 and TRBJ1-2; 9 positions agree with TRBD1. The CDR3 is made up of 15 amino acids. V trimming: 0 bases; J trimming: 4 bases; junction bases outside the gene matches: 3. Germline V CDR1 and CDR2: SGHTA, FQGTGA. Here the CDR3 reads CASSLTGQGSYGYTF. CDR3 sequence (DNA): TGTGCCAGCAGCTTAACCGGACAGGGGAGCTATGGCTACACCTTC.

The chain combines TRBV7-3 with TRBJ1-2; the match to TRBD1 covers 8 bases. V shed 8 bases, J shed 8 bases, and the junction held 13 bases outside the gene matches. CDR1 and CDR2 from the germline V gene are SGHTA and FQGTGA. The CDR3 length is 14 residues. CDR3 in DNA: TGTGCCAGCGCCCCGGCAGGGGGCTCAGTGGGCTACACCTTC. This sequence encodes CASAPAGGSVGYTF. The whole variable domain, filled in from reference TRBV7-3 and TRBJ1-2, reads GAGVSQTPSNKVTEKGKYVELRCDPISGHTALYWYRQSLGQGPEFLIYFQGTGAADDSGLPNDRFFAVRPEGSVSTLKIQRTERGDSAVYLCASAPAGGSVGYTFGSGTRLTVV.

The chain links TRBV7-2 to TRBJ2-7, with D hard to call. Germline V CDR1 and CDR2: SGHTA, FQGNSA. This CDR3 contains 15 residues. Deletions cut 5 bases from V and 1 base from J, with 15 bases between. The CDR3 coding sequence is TGTGCCAGCAGCATACAGACACCGGCATCCTACGAGCAGTACTTC. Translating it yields CASSIQTPASYEQYF. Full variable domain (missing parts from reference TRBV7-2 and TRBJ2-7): GAGVSQSPSNKVTEKGKDVELRCDPISGHTALYWYRQSLGQGLEFLIYFQGNSAPDKSGLPSDRFSAERTGGSVSTLTIQRTQQEDSAVYLCASSIQTPASYEQYFGPGTRLTVT.

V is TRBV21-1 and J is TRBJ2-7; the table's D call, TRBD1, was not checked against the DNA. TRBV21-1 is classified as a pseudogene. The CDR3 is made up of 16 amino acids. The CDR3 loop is CASSINWALSSYEQYF. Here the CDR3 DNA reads TGTGCCAGCAGCATCAACTGGGCGCTTAGCTCCTACGAGCAGTACTTC.

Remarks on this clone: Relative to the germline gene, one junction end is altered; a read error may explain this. The CDR3 DNA is TGCGCCAGCAGCGTATCCGGGTCAGTTACGGCCCAGTACTTC. The encoded protein is CASSVSGSVTAQYF. The chain employs TRBV9 and TRBJ2-5; D unclear. This CDR3 comprises 14 residues. Germline V gene data show CDR1 as SGDLS and CDR2 as YYNGEE.

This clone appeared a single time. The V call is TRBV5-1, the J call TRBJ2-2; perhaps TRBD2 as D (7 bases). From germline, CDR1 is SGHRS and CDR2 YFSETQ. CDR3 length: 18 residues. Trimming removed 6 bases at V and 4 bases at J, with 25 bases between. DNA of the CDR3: TGCGCCAGCAACACTTCCCCACTACTTGCGGGGGCCACCGGGGAGCTGTTTTTT. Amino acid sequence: CASNTSPLLAGATGELFF.

The DNA of the CDR3 is TGTGCCAGTAGTATGGGAGGGGATCAGCCCCAGCATTTT. Amino acids: CASSMGGDQPQHF. The chain is built from TRBV19 and TRBJ1-5, with TRBD1 as a possible D gene (5 bases). The CDR3 contains 13 residues. From germline, CDR1 is LNHDA and CDR2 SQIVND (reference sequence). Trimming cost V 3 bases and J 5 bases, with 8 bases left between them.

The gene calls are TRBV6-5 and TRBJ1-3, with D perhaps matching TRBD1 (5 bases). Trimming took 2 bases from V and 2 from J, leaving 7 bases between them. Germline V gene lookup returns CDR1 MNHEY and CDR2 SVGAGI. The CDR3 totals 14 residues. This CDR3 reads CASSYGRAGNTIYF. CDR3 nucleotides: TGTGCCAGCAGTTACGGCAGGGCTGGAAACACCATATATTTT.

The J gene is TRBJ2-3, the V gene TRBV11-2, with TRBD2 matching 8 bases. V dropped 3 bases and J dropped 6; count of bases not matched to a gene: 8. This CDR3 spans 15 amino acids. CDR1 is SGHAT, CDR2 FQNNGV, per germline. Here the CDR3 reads CASSFGLAGLDTQYF. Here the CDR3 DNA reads TGTGCCAGCAGCTTCGGACTAGCAGGTCTGGATACGCAGTATTTT.

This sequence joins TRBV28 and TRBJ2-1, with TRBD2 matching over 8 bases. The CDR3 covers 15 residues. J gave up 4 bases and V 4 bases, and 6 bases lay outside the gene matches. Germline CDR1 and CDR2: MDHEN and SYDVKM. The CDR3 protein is CASSSIGRGYNEQFF. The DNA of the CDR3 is TGTGCCAGCAGTTCGATCGGGAGGGGGTACAATGAGCAGTTCTTC.

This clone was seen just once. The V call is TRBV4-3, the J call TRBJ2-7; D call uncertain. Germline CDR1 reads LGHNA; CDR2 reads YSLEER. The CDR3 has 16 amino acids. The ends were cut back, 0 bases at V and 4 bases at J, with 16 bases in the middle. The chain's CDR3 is CASSQDLSRLVYEQYF. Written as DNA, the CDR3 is TGCGCCAGCAGCCAAGATTTGTCGCGTCTGGTATACGAGCAGTACTTC.

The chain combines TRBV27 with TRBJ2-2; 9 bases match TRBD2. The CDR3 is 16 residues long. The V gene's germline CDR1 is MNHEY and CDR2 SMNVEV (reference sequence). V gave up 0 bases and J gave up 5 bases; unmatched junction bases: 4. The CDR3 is CASSLSLAGGTGELFF. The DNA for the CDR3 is TGTGCCAGCAGTTTATCCCTGGCGGGAGGGACCGGGGAGCTGTTTTTT.